This TCR beta chain was sequenced in a study of T cell clonotyping in hematopoietic cell transplantation. Noted time point: recipient sample about 28 days before transplant, after cytoreduction. Trimming took off 1 base at V and 3 bases at J, with 22 bases between the two ends. Per the germline V gene, CDR1 is LNHNV and CDR2 is YYDKDF (reference sequence). CDR3 length equals 18 residues. Sequenced by immunoSEQ multiplex PCR; TCRdb stores in-frame clones only, minus some. The sample lists tens of thousands of clones, 90% to 96% seen once, with approximately 1.8% in the top ten. The material was peripheral blood mononuclear cells, obtained before stem cell transplant. The rearrangement joins TRBV15 to TRBJ2-7; D perhaps matches TRBD1 (6 bases). The sequence was collected from a woman aged 45 to 65 with acute myeloid leukemia. Some clones in this sample may be carry-over from other donors' samples. The DNA for the CDR3 is TGTGCCACCAGCAGAGGCCCCTTGGGAGTGGGGGCCGTCTACGAGCAGTACTTC. Encoded protein: CATSRGPLGVGAVYEQYF.